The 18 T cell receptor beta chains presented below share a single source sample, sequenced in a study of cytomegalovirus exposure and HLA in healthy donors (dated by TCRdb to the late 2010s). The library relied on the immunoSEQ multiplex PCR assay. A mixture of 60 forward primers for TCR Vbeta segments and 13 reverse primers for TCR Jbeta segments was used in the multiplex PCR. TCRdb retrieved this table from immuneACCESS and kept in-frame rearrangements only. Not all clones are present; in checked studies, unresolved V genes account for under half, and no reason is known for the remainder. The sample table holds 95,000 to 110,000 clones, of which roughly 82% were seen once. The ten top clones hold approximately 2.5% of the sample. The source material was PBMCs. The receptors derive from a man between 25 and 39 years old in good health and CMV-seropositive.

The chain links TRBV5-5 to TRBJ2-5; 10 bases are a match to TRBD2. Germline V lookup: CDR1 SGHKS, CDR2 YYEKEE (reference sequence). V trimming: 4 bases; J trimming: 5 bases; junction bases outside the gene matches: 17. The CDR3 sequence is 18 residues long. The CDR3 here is CASSRGLSGGAGRETQYF. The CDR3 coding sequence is TGTGCCAGCAGCAGGGGTCTGAGCGGGGGGGCTGGGAGGGAGACCCAGTACTTC.

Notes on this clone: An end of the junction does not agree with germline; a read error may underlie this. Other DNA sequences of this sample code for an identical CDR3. CDR3 DNA: TGCGCCAGCAGCATTTTAGGAGGTACCACTGAGGCTTTCTTT. Its translation: CASSILGGTTEAFF. The V gene is TRBV11-2, the J gene TRBJ1-1; D ambiguous. There are 14 residues in the CDR3. Germline-derived CDR1 and CDR2 are SGHAT and FQNNGV.

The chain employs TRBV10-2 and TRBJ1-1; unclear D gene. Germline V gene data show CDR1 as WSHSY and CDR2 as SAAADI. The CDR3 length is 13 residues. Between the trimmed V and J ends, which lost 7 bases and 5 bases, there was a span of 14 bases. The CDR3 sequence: CASTGSGRTEAFF. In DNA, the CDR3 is TGCGCCAGCACGGGGTCGGGGAGGACTGAAGCTTTCTTT.

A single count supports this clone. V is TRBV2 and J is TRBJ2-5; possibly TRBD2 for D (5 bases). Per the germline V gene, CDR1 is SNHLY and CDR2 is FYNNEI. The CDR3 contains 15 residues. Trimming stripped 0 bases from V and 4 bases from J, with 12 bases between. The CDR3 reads CASSEAPLGGETQYF. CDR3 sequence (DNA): TGTGCCAGCAGTGAAGCACCTCTAGGAGGAGAGACCCAGTACTTC.

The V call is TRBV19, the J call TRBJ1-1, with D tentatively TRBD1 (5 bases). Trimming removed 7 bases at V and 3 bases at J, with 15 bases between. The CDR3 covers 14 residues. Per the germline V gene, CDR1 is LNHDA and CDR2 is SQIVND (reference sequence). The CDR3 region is CASTQGRVYTEAFF. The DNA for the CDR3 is TGTGCCAGTACCCAGGGCCGAGTGTACACTGAAGCTTTCTTT.

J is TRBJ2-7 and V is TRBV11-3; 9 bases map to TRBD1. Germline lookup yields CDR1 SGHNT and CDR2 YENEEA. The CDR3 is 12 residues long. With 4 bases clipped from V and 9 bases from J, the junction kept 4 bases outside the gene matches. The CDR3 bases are TGTGCCAGCAGCTCCGGGACAGGGTGGCAGTACTTC. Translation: CASSSGTGWQYF.

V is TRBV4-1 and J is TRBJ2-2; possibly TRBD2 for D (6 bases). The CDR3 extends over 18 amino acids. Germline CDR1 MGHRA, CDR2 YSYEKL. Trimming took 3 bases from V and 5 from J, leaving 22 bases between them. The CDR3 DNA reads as TGCGCCAGCAGCCATGGAACCGCGGGGAGCGGGTTAACCGGGGAGCTGTTTTTT. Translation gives CASSHGTAGSGLTGELFF.

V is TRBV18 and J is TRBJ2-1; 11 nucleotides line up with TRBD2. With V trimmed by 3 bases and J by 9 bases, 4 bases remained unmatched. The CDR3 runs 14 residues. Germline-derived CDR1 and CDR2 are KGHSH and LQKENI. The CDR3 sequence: CASSPSGGAPEQFF. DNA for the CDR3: TGTGCCAGCTCACCTAGCGGGGGGGCTCCTGAGCAGTTCTTC.

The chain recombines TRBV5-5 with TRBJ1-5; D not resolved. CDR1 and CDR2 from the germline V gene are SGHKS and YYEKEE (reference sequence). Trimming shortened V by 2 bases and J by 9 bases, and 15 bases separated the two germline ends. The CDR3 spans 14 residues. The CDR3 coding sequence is TGTGCCAGCAGCTTAGAAGCAGGTCCGCGGCCCCAGCATTTT. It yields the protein CASSLEAGPRPQHF.

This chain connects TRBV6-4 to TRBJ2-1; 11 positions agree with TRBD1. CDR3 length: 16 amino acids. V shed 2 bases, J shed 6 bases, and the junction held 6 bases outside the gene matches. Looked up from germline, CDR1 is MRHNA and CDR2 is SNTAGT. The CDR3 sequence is CASSDGGGTGGNEQFF. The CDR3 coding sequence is TGTGCCAGCAGTGACGGTGGCGGGACAGGGGGCAATGAGCAGTTCTTC.

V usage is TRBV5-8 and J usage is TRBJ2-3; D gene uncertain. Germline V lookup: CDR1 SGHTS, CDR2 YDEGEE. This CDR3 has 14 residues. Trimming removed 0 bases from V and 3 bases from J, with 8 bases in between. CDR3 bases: TGTGCCAGCAGCTTGGCGCTCAGGACAGATACGCAGTATTTT. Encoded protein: CASSLALRTDTQYF.

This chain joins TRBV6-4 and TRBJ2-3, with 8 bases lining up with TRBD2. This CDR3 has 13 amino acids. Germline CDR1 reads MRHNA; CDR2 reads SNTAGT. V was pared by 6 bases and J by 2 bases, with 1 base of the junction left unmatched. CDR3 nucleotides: TGTGCCAGCAGCGGGGGGGCCACAGATACGCAGTATTTT. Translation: CASSGGATDTQYF.

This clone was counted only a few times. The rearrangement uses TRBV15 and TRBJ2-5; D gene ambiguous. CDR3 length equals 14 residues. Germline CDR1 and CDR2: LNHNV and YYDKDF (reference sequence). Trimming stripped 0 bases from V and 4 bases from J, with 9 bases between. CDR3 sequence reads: CATSREFAIETQYF. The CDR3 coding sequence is TGTGCCACCAGCAGAGAATTTGCGATAGAGACCCAGTACTTC. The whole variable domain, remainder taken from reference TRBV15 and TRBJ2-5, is DAMVIQNPRYQVTQFGKPVTLSCSQTLNHNVMYWYQQKSSQAPKLLFHYYDKDFNNEADTPDNFQSRRPNTSFCFLDIRSPGLGDTAMYLCATSREFAIETQYFGPGTRLLVL.

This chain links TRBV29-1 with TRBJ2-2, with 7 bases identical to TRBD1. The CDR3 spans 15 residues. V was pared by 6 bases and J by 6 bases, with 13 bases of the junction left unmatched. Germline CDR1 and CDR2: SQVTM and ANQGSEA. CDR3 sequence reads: CSVPQKRDSPGELFF. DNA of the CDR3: TGCAGCGTCCCACAAAAGAGGGACAGCCCCGGGGAGCTGTTTTTT.

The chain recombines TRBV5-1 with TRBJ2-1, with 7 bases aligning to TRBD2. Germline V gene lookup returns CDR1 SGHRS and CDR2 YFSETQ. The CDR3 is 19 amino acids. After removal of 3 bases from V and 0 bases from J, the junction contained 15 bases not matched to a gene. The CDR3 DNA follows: TGCGCCAGCAGCTCAGAGGGTAGCGGGTCACCTAGCTCCTACAATGAGCAGTTCTTC. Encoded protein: CASSSEGSGSPSSYNEQFF.

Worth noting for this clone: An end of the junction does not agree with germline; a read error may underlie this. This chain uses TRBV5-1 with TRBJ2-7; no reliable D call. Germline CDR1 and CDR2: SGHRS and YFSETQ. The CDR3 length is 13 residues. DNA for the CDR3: TGCGCCAGCAGCATCGCCGGGTCCTTCGAGCAGTACTTC. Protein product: CASSIAGSFEQYF.

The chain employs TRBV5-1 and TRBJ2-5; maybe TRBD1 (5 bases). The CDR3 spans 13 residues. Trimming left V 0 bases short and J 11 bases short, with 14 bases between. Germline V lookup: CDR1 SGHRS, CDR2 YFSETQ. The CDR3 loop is CASSLGQPDKQYF. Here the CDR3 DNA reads TGCGCCAGCAGCTTGGGGCAGCCGGACAAGCAGTACTTC.

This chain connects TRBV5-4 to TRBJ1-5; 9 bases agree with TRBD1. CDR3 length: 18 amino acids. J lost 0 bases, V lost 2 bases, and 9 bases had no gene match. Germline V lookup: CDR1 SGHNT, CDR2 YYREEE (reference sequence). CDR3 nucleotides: TGTGCCAGCAGCTTAAAACGGGACAGGGCGTATAGCAATCAGCCCCAGCATTTT. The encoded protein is CASSLKRDRAYSNQPQHF.